The sequence of this TCR beta chain was determined in a study of blood T cells in healthy people across ages. Each donor was a healthy Caucasian individual from Russia, aged roughly 6 to 95. It was about 9.4 milliliters of peripheral blood that were drawn from each donor. PBMCs, at least 6 million per sample, were isolated. The CDR3 consists of 15 residues. V shed 4 bases and J shed 8 bases, with 19 bases lying between them. Germline lookup yields CDR1 SGDLS and CDR2 YYNGEE. For the second PCR, which ran for about 7 to 11 cycles, a sample-barcoded 5' primer and a J-beta primer mix were used. TCRdb analysed the 5' RACE reads with MiXCR anew, one entry per CDR3 protein. The sample has over 600,000 distinct CDR3 sequences, roughly 43% seen once.

The V call is TRBV9, the J call TRBJ2-1; a weak D match, TRBD2 (6 bases). This receptor was identified in an elderly man in good health. The sample was blood. The chain's CDR3 is CASSPRQLGGDEQFF. The DNA of the CDR3 is TGTGCCAGCAGCCCTCGCCAGCTGGGGGGAGATGAGCAGTTCTTC. Full variable domain (rest looked up from reference TRBV9 and TRBJ2-1): DSGVTQTPKHLITATGQRVTLRCSPRSGDLSVYWYQQSLDQGLQFLIQYYNGEERAKGNILERFSAQQFPDLHSELNLSSLELGDSALYFCASSPRQLGGDEQFFGPGTRLTVL.